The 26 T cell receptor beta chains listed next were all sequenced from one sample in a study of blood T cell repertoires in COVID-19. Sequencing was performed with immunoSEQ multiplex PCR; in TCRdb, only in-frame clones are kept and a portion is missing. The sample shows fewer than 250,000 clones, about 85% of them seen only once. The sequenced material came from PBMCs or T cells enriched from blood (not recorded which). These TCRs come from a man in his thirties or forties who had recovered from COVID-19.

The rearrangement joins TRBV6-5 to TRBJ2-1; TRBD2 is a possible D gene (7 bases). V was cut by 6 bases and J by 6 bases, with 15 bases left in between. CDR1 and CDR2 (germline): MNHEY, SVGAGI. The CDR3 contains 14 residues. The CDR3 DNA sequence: TGTGCCAGCAGCGGAGGGGGGGCGGTCAATGAGCAGTTCTTC. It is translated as CASSGGGAVNEQFF.

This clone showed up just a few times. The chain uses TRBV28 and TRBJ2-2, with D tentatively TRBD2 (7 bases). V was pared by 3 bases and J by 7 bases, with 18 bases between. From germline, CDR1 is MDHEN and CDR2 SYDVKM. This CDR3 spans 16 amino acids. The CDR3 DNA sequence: TGTGCCAGCAGTTTCGCTCGGTCGGGGGGCCTCGGGGAGCTGTTTTTT. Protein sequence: CASSFARSGGLGELFF.

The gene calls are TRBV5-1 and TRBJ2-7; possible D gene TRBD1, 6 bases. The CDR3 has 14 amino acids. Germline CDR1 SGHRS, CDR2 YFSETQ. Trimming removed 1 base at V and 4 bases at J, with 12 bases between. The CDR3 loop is CASSLTRTDYEQYF. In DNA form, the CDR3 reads TGCGCCAGCAGCTTGACCCGGACAGATTACGAGCAGTACTTC.

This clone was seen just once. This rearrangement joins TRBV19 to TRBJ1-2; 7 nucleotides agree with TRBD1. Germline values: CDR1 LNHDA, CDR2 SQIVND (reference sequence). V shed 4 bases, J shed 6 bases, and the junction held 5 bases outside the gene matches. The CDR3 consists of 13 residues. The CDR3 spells CASSTLDRDGYTF. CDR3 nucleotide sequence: TGTGCCAGTAGTACTTTAGACAGGGATGGCTACACCTTC.

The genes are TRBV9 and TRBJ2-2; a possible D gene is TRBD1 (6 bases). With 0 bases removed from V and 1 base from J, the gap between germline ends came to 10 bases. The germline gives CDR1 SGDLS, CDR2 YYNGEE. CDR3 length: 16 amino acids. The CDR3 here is CASSVGTGLNTGELFF. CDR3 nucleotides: TGTGCCAGCAGCGTAGGAACAGGGTTGAACACCGGGGAGCTGTTTTTT. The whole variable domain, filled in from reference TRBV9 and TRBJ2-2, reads DSGVTQTPKHLITATGQRVTLRCSPRSGDLSVYWYQQSLDQGLQFLIQYYNGEERAKGNILERFSAQQFPDLHSELNLSSLELGDSALYFCASSVGTGLNTGELFFGEGSRLTVL.

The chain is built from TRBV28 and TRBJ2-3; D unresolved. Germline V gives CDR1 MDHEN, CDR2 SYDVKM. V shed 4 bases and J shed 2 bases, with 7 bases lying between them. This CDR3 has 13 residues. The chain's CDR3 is CASSYSITDTQYF. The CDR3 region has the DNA TGTGCCAGCAGTTACAGTATCACAGATACGCAGTATTTT.

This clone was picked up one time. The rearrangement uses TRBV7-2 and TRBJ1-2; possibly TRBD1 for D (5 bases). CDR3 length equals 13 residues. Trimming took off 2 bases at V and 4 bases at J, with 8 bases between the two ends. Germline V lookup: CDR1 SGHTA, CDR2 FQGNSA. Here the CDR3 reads CASSLRGIYGYTF. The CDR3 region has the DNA TGTGCCAGCAGCTTAAGGGGCATCTATGGCTACACCTTC.

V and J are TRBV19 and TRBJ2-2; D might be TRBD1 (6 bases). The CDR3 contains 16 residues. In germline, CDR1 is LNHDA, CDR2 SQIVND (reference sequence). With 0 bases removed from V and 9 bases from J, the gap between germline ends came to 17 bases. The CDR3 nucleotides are TGTGCCAGTAGTATAGAGGATACAGGGTCTAACCGGGAGCTGTTTTTT. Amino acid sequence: CASSIEDTGSNRELFF.

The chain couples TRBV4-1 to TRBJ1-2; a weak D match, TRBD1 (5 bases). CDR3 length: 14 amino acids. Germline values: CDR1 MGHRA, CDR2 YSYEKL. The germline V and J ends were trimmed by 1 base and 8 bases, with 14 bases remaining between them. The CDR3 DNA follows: TGCGCCAGCAGCCAAGTGGGGCAGGGTAACGGCTACACCTTC. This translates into CASSQVGQGNGYTF.

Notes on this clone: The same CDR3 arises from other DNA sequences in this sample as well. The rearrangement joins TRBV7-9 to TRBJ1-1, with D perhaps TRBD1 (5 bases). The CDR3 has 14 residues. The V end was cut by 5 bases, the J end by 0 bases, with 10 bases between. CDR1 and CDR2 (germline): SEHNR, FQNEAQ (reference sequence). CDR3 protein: CASSPDSMNTEAFF. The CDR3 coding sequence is TGTGCCAGCAGCCCTGACAGCATGAACACTGAAGCTTTCTTT.

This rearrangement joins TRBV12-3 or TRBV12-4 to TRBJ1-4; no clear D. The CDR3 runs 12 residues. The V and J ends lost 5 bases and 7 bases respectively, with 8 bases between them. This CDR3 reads CASSPSGEKLFF. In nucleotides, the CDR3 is TGTGCCAGCAGTCCCTCGGGTGAAAAACTGTTTTTT.

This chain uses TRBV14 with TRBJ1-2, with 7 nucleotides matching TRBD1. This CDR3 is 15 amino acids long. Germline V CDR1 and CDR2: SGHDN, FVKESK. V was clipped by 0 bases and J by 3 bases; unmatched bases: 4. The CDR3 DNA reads TGTGCCAGCAGCCAAGAGGGACAGCGACACTATGGCTACACCTTC. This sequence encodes CASSQEGQRHYGYTF.

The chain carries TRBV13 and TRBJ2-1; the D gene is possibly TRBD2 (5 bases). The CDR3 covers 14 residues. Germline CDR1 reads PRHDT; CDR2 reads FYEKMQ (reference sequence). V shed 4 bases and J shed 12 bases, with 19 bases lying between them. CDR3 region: CASSSRVGDSGQFF. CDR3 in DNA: TGTGCCAGCAGCTCTAGAGTCGGGGATTCCGGGCAGTTCTTC.

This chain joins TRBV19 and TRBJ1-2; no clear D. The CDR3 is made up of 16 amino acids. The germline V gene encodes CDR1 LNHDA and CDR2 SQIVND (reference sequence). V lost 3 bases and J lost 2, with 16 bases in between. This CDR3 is CASSIGGSQRNYGYTF. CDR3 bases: TGTGCCAGTAGTATCGGAGGGTCCCAGAGAAACTATGGCTACACCTTC.

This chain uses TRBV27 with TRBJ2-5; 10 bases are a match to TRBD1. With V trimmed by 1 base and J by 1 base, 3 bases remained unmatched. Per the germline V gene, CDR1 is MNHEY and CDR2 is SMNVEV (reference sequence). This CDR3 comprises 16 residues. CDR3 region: CASSLFWTGGQETQYF. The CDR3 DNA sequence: TGTGCCAGCAGTTTATTCTGGACAGGGGGCCAAGAGACCCAGTACTTC.

The CDR3 loop reads CASSLGTGLSYEQYF. The CDR3 nucleotides read TGTGCCAGCAGCTTAGGGACAGGCCTCTCCTACGAGCAGTACTTC. The rearrangement uses TRBV7-9 and TRBJ2-7, with 7 positions matching TRBD1. V shed 1 base and J 0 bases; nucleotides not matched to a gene: 3. Germline CDR1 reads SEHNR; CDR2 reads FQNEAQ (reference sequence). The CDR3 contains 15 residues.

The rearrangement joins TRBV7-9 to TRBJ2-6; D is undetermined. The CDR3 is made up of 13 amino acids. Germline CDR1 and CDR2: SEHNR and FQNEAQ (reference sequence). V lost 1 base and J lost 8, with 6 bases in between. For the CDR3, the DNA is TGTGCCAGCAGCTTAGGTACTACCAACGTCCTGACTTTC. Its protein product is CASSLGTTNVLTF.

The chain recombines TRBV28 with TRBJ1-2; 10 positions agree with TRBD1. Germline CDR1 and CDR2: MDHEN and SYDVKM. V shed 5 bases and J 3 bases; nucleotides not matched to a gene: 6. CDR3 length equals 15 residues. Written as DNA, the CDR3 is TGTGCCAGCAGTCCAGCGGGACAGGGGCACTATGGCTACACCTTC. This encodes CASSPAGQGHYGYTF.

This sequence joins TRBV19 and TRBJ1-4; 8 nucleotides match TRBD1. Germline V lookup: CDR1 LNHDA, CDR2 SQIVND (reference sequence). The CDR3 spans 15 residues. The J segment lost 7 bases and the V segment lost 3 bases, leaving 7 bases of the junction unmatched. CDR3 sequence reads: CASSMRGQGGEKLFF. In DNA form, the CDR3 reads TGTGCCAGTAGTATGCGCGGACAGGGCGGTGAAAAACTGTTTTTT.

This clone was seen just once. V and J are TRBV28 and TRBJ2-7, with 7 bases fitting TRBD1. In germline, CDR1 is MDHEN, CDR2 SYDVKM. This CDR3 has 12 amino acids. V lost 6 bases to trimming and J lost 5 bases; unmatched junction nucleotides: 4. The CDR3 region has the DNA TGTGCCAGCAGCATCGACAGGGACGAGCAGTACTTC. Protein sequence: CASSIDRDEQYF.

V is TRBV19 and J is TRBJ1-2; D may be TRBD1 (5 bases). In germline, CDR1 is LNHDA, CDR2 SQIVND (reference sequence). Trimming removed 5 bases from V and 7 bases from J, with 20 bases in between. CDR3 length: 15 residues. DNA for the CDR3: TGTGCCAGTAGTGAGGAGGGACGCAGCATAGGTGGCTACACCTTC. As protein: CASSEEGRSIGGYTF.

CDR3 nucleotide sequence: TGTGCCAGCAGCTTGGGACAGGGGGCTAATAGTGGCTACACCTTC. Protein product: CASSLGQGANSGYTF. The V gene is TRBV7-2, the J gene TRBJ1-2, with 12 nucleotides matching TRBD1. J gave up 7 bases and V 3 bases, and 6 bases lay outside the gene matches. There are 15 residues in the CDR3. Germline V gives CDR1 SGHTA, CDR2 FQGNSA.

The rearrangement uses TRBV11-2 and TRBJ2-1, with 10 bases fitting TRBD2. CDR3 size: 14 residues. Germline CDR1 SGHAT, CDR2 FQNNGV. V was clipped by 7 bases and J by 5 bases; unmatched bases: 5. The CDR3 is CASNKRGGNNEQFF. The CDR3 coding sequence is TGTGCCAGCAATAAGCGGGGGGGGAACAATGAGCAGTTCTTC.

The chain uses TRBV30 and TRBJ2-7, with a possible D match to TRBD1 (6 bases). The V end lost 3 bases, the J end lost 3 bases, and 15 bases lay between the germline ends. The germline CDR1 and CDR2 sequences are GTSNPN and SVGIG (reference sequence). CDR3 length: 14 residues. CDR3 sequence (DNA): TGTGCCTGGAGCCCCAGCCTACAGGGCTACGAGCAGTACTTC. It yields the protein CAWSPSLQGYEQYF.

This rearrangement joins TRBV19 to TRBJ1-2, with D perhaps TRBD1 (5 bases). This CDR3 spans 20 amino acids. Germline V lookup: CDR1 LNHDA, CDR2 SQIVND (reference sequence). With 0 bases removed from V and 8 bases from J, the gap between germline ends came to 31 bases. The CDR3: CASSIDWFFRRGNVRDGYTF. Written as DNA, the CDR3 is TGTGCCAGTAGTATAGATTGGTTTTTCCGTCGGGGGAACGTGCGAGACGGCTACACCTTC.

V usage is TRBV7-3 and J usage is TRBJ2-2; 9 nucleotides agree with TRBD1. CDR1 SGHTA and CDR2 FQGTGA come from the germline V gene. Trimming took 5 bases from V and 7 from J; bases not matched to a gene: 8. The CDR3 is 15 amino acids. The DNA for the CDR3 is TGTGCCAGCAGCCCATCACAGGGGGCCGGCGGGGAGCTGTTTTTT. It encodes CASSPSQGAGGELFF.